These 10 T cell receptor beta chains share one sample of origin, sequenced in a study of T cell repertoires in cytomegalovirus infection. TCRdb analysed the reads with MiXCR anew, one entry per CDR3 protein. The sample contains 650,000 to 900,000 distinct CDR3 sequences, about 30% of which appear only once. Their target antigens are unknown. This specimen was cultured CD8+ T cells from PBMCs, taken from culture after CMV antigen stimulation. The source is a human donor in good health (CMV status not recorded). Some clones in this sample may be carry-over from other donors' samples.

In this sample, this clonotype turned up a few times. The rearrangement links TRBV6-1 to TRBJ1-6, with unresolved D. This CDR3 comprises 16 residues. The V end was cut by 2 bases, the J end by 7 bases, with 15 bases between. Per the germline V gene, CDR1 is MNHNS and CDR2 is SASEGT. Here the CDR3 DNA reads TGTGCCAGCAGTGAACCGAAAGTTGATCGAAATTCACCCCTCCACTTT. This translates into CASSEPKVDRNSPLHF.

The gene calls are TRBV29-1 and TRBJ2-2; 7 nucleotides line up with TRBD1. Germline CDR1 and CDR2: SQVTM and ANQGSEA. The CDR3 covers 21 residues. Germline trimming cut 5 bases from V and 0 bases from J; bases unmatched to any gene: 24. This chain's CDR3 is CSVLGRPRDSTYVPNTGELFF. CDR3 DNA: TGCAGCGTTTTAGGTCGCCCCCGGGACAGTACTTACGTCCCGAACACCGGGGAGCTGTTTTTT.

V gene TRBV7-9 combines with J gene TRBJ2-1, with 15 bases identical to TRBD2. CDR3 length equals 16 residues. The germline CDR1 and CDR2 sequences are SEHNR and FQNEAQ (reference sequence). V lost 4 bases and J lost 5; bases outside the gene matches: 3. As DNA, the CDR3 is TGTGCCAGCAGCTCTGGGACTAGCGGGGGGAACAATGAGCAGTTCTTC. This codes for CASSSGTSGGNNEQFF.

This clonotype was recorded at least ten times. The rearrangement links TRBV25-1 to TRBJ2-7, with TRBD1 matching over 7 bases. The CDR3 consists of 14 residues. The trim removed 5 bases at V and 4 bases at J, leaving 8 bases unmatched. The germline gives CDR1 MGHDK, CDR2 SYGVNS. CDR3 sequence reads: CASSPAGTAYEQYF. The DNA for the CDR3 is TGTGCCAGCAGTCCAGCCGGGACAGCTTACGAGCAGTACTTC.

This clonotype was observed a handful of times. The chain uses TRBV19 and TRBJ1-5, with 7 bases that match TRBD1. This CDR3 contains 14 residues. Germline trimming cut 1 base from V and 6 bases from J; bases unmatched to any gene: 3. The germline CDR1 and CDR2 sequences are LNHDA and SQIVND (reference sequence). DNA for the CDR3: TGTGCCAGTAGTATAGGAGGGGGCGGTCAGCCCCAGCATTTT. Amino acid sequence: CASSIGGGGQPQHF.

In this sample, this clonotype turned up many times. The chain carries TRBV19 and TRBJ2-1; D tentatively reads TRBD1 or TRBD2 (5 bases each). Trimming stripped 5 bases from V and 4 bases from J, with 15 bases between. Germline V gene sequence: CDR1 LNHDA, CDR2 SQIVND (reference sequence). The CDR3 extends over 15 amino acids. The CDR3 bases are TGTGCCAGTAGTGGGGACGGCTCGGGGTACAATGAGCAGTTCTTC. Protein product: CASSGDGSGYNEQFF.

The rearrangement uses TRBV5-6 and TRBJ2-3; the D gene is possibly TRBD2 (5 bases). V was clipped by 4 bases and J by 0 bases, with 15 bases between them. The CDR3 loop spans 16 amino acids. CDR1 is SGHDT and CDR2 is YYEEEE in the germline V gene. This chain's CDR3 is CASSPWTGTSTDTQYF. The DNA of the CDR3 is TGTGCCAGCAGCCCCTGGACTGGTACTAGCACAGATACGCAGTATTTT.

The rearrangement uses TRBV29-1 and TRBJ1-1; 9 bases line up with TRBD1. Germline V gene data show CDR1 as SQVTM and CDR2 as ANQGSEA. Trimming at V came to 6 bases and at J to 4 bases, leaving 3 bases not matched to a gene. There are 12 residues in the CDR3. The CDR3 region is CSVPTGGTEAFF. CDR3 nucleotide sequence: TGCAGCGTCCCGACAGGGGGCACTGAAGCTTTCTTT.

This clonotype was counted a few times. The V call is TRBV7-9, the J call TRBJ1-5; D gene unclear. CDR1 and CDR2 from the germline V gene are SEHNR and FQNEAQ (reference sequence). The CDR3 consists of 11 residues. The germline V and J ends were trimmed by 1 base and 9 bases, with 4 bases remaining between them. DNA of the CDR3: TGTGCCAGCAGCTTAGACGGGCCCCAGCATTTT. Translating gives CASSLDGPQHF.

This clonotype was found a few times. The CDR3 DNA reads TGCGCCAGCAGCCAATCCCCCACAGGGGGGTCTTTCAATGAGCAGTTCTTC. Translated: CASSQSPTGGSFNEQFF. The V gene is TRBV4-1, the J gene TRBJ2-1, with 8 bases identical to TRBD1. CDR1 MGHRA and CDR2 YSYEKL come from the germline V gene. V trimming: 2 bases; J trimming: 6 bases; junction bases outside the gene matches: 12. CDR3 length: 17 residues.